This entry features one TCR beta chain sequence. Each CDR3 protein is one row after TCRdb ran MiXCR on the 5' RACE reads. This repertoire shows roughly 340,000 distinct CDR3 sequences, 20% to 25% found once; its top ten account for 21%. These data are taken from a study of T-cell memory formation after mild COVID-19. CDR3 length: 15 amino acids. Germline CDR1 is MNHEY and CDR2 is SMNVEV (reference sequence). V was cut by 0 bases and J by 9 bases, with 17 bases left in between. This sequence was found in a man aged 18 to 35 who had mild COVID-19 (a few samples of this study predate the infection). Cell type and time point are not known. The sample consisted of PBMCs or a T cell subset sorted from them (not recorded which). The chain is built from TRBV27 and TRBJ1-1; D remains unclear. The CDR3 DNA is TGTGCCAGCAGTTTATCGATAAACTTGGGGAACCAAGCTTTCTTT. The encoded protein is CASSLSINLGNQAFF.